These 2 T cell receptor beta chains were all obtained from the same sample, sequenced in a study of blood T cell repertoires in COVID-19. The method was immunoSEQ multiplex PCR; TCRdb's version includes in-frame clones alone and lacks a portion of them. The table records 110,000 or so clones, around four fifths of them present only once. The sequenced sample was peripheral blood. The receptor source for this set is an older woman with acute or convalescent COVID-19.

The rearrangement joins TRBV5-1 to TRBJ2-1, with 10 bases lining up with TRBD2. CDR1 and CDR2 from the germline V gene are SGHRS and YFSETQ. This CDR3 is built from 15 residues. V gave up 2 bases and J gave up 4 bases; unmatched junction bases: 3. CDR3 residues: CASSLSGGEYNEQFF. CDR3 DNA: TGCGCCAGCAGCTTAAGCGGGGGGGAGTACAATGAGCAGTTCTTC. Full variable domain (rest looked up from reference TRBV5-1 and TRBJ2-1): KAGVTQTPRYLIKTRGQQVTLSCSPISGHRSVSWYQQTPGQGLQFLFEYFSETQRNKGNFPGRFSGRQFSNSRSEMNVSTLELGDSALYLCASSLSGGEYNEQFFGPGTRLTVL.

The rearrangement links TRBV2 to TRBJ2-5; 10 bases are shared with TRBD2. Losses at the gene ends were 4 bases for V and 4 bases for J; bases not matched to a gene: 9. Germline values: CDR1 SNHLY, CDR2 FYNNEI. The CDR3 sequence is 16 residues long. CDR3 sequence: CASSGQRGGLGETQYF. CDR3 sequence (DNA): TGTGCCAGCAGTGGCCAGCGGGGGGGCCTCGGAGAGACCCAGTACTTC.